Here is one TCR beta chain with its context. Antigen unknown. The sample belongs to a study of vaccination and CD4 T cells after COVID-19. V lost 4 bases, J lost 2 bases, and 9 bases lay in between. CDR1 SQVTM and CDR2 ANQGSEA come from the germline V gene. CDR3 size: 12 residues. Sequencing of the DNA from cultured CD4+ T cells was carried out with the Oncomine TCR Beta short-read assay. TCRdb called the PCR reads again in MiXCR, with one record for every CDR3 protein. In the table there are 22,000 or so distinct CDR3 sequences, approximately 29% of which are singletons. The treatment: roughly ten-day PBMC culture with coronavirus spike peptide pools or control peptides (ViraFEST assay).

The clonotype was recovered from a human donor with COVID-19. The sequenced sample was cultured CD4+ T cells from blood. This chain connects TRBV29-1 to TRBJ2-7; D is unresolved. CDR3 bases: TGCAGCGTTGTATGGGCTACCTACGAGCAGTACTTC. Protein product: CSVVWATYEQYF.